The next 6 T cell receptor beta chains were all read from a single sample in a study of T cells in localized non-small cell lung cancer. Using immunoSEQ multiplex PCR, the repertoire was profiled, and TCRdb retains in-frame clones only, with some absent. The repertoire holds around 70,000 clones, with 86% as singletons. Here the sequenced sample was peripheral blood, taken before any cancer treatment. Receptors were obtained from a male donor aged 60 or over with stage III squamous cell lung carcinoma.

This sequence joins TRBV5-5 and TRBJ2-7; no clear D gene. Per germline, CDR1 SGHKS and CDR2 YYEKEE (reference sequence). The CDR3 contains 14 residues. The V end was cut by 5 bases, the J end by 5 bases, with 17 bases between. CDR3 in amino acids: CASRRLPTLNEQYV. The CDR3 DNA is TGTGCCAGCAGGCGTCTCCCGACGCTTAACGAGCAGTACGTC.

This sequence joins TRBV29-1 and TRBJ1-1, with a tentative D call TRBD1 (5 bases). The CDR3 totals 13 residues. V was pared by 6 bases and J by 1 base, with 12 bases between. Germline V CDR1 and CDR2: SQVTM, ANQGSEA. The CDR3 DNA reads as TGCAGCGTCCAAGGGGCGCCGAACACTGAAGCTTTCTTT. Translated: CSVQGAPNTEAFF.

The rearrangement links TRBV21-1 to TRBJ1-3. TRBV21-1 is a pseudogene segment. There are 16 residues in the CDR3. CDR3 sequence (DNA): TGTGCCAGCAGCAAGAGGGGGGGACTCCCTGGAAACACCATATATTTT. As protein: CASSKRGGLPGNTIYF.

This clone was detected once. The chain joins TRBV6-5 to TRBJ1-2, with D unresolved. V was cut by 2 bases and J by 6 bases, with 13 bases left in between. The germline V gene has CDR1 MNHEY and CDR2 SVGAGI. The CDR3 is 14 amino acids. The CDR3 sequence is CASSYLDNPHGYTF. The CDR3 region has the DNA TGTGCCAGCAGTTACCTCGACAATCCCCATGGCTACACCTTC.

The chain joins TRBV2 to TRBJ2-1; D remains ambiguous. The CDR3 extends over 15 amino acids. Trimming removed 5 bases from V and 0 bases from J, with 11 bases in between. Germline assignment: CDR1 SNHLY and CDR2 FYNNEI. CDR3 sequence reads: CASSKGMSSYNEQFF. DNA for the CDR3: TGTGCCAGCAGTAAGGGAATGAGCTCCTACAATGAGCAGTTCTTC. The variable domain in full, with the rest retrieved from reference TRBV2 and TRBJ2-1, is EPEVTQTPSHQVTQMGQEVILRCVPISNHLYFYWYRQILGQKVEFLVSFYNNEISEKSEIFDDQFSVERPDGSNFTLKIRSTKLEDSAMYFCASSKGMSSYNEQFFGPGTRLTVL.

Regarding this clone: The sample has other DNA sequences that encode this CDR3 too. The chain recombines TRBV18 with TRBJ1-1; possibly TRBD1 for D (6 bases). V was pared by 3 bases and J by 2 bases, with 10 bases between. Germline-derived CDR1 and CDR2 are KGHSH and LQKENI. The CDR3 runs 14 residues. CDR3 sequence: CASSPAGGNTEAFF. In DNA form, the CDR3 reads TGTGCCAGCTCACCCGCGGGGGGCAACACTGAAGCTTTCTTT.